Listed here are 7 T cell receptor beta chains from one sample, sequenced in a study of blood T cell repertoires in COVID-19. Measured with immunoSEQ multiplex PCR; TCRdb has only the in-frame clones, and not every one. Here the sample spans just over 15,000 clones, roughly 86% being singletons. Material for sequencing was peripheral blood. The receptors stem from a man aged 55 to 69 with acute or convalescent COVID-19.

J is TRBJ2-7 and V is TRBV5-1; 9 positions agree with TRBD1. Per germline, CDR1 SGHRS and CDR2 YFSETQ. V was clipped by 0 bases and J by 4 bases; unmatched bases: 5. The CDR3 has 15 residues. CDR3 DNA sequence: TGCGCCAGCAGCTTGGAACCGGGACAGGGATACGAGCAGTACTTC. Translating it yields CASSLEPGQGYEQYF.

A remark on this clone: Other DNA sequences in this specimen translate into the identical CDR3. The J gene is TRBJ1-1, the V gene TRBV5-4; the D gene is possibly TRBD1 (5 bases). The CDR3 has 14 residues. The germline gives CDR1 SGHNT, CDR2 YYREEE (reference sequence). Trimming pared 3 bases from V and 4 bases from J, leaving 13 bases between. In DNA, the CDR3 is TGTGCCAGCAGCTCGGGACCGGGAGGCACTGAAGCTTTCTTT. This encodes CASSSGPGGTEAFF.

V gene TRBV13 combines with J gene TRBJ1-1; D call uncertain. Germline-derived CDR1 and CDR2 are PRHDT and FYEKMQ (reference sequence). CDR3 length: 15 residues. V was cut by 4 bases and J by 3 bases, with 15 bases left in between. The CDR3 nucleotides read TGTGCCAGCAGCTACCCGGCCCCGGGTGACACTGAAGCTTTCTTT. Protein: CASSYPAPGDTEAFF.

The V call is TRBV24-1, the J call TRBJ2-3; perhaps TRBD1 as D (5 bases). V was pared by 4 bases and J by 0 bases, with 13 bases between. Germline CDR1 is KGHDR and CDR2 is SFDVKD. CDR3 length equals 16 residues. CDR3 nucleotide sequence: TGTGCCACCAGTGAAGGGGCATCCTCTAGCACAGATACGCAGTATTTT. It specifies CATSEGASSSTDTQYF.

This clone has more than one count but fewer than ten. V and J are TRBV27 and TRBJ2-7, with D perhaps TRBD1 (6 bases). The germline V gene has CDR1 MNHEY and CDR2 SMNVEV (reference sequence). This CDR3 region has 13 residues. V lost 4 bases, J lost 7 bases, and 14 bases lay in between. In nucleotides, the CDR3 is TGTGCCAGCAGTTCCTCCCCGGGGACAGAGCAGTACTTC. Translating gives CASSSSPGTEQYF.

The gene calls are TRBV2 and TRBJ2-1, with 14 bases fitting TRBD2. The CDR3 has 15 residues. Germline CDR1 SNHLY, CDR2 FYNNEI. V lost 6 bases to trimming and J lost 8 bases; unmatched junction nucleotides: 6. CDR3 loop: CASRTGLAGVDEQFF. In DNA, the CDR3 is TGTGCCAGCAGGACGGGACTAGCGGGAGTCGATGAGCAGTTCTTC.

The genes are TRBV25-1 and TRBJ1-2; 7 bases are shared with TRBD1. The CDR3 sequence is 18 residues long. The J segment lost 1 base and the V segment lost 3 bases, leaving 14 bases of the junction unmatched. The V gene's germline CDR1 is MGHDK and CDR2 SYGVNS. CDR3 nucleotides: TGTGCCAGCAGTGATCATGGGGTTGGGACAGCGATTAACTATGGCTACACCTTC. The encoded protein is CASSDHGVGTAINYGYTF.